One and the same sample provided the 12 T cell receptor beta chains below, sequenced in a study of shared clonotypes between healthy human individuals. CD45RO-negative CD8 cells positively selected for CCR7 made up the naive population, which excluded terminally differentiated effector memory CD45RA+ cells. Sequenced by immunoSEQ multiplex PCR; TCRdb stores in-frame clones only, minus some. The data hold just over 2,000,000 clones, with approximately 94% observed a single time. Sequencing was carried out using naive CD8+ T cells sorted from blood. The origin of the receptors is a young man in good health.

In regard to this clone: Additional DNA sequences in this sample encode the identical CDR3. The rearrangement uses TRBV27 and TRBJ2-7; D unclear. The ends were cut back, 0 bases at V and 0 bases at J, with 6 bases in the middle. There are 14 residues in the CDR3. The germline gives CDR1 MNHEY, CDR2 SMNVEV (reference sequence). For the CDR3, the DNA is TGTGCCAGCAGTTTATCCGGAAGCTCCTACGAGCAGTACTTC. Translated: CASSLSGSSYEQYF.

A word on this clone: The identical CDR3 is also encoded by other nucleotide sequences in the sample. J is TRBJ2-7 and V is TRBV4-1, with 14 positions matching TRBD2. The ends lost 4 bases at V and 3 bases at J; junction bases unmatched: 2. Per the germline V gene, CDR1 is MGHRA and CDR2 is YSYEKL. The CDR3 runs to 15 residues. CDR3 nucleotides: TGCGCCAGCAGCCGGGGGACTAGCGGGAGCTACGAGCAGTACTTC. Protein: CASSRGTSGSYEQYF.

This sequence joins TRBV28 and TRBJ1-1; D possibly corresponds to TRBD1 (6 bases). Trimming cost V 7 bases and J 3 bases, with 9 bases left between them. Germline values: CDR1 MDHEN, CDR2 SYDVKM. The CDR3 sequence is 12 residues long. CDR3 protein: CASKQGYTEAFF. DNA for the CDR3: TGTGCCAGCAAACAGGGCTACACTGAAGCTTTCTTT.

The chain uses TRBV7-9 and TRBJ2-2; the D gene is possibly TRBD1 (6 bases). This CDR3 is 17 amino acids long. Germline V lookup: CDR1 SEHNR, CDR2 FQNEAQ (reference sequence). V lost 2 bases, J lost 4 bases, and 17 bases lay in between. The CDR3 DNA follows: TGTGCCAGCAGCTTAACTCTAGGCACAGGGTTCACCGGGGAGCTGTTTTTT. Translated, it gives CASSLTLGTGFTGELFF.

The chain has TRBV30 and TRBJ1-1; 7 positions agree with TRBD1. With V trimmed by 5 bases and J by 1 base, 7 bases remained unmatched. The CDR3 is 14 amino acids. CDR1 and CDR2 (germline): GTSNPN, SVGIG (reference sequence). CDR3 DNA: TGTGCCTGGGATTCGACAGGGAGGAACACTGAAGCTTTCTTT. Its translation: CAWDSTGRNTEAFF.

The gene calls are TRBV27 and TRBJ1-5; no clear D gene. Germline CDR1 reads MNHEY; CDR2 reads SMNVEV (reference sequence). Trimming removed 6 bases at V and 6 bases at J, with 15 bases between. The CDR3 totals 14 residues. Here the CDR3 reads CASRIRASGQPQHF. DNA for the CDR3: TGTGCCAGCAGGATACGGGCCTCAGGTCAGCCCCAGCATTTT.

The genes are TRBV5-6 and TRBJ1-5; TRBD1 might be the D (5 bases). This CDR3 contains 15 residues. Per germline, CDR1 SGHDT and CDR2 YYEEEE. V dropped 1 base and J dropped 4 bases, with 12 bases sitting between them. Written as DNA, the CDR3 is TGTGCCAGCAGCTTGTTCGGTGACAGTAATCAGCCCCAGCATTTT. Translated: CASSLFGDSNQPQHF.

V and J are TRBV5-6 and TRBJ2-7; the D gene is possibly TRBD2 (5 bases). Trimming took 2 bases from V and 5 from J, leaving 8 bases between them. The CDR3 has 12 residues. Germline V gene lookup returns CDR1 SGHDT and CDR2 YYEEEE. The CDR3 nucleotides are TGTGCCAGCAGCTTTGAGGAGGACGAGCAGTACTTC. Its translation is CASSFEEDEQYF. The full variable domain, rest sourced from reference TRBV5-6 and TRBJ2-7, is DAGVTQSPTHLIKTRGQQVTLRCSPKSGHDTVSWYQQALGQGPQFIFQYYEEEERQRGNFPDRFSGHQFPNYSSELNVNALLLGDSALYLCASSFEEDEQYFGPGTRLTVT.

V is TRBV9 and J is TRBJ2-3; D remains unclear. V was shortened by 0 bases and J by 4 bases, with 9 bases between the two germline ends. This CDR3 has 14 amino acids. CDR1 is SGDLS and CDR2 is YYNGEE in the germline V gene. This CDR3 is CASSVGSNADTQYF. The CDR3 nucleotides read TGTGCCAGCAGCGTAGGATCCAACGCAGATACGCAGTATTTT.

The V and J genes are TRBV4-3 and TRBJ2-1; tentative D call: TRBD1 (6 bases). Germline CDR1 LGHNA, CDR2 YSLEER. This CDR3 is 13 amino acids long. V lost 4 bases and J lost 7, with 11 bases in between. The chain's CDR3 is CASSPYQGNEQFF. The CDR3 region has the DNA TGCGCCAGCAGCCCCTATCAGGGGAATGAGCAGTTCTTC.

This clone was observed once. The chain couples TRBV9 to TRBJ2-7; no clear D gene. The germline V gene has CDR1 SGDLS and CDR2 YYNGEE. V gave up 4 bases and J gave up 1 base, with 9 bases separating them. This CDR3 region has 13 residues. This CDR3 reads CASSPFPSYEQYF. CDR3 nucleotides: TGTGCCAGCAGCCCCTTCCCATCCTACGAGCAGTACTTC.

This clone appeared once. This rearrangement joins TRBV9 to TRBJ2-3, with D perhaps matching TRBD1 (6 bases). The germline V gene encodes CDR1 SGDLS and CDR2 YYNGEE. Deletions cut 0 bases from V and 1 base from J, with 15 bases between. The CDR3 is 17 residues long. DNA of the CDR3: TGTGCCAGCAGCGTAGTAGACAACAGGGTTGGCACAGATACGCAGTATTTT. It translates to CASSVVDNRVGTDTQYF.